This TCR beta chain came from a study of cytomegalovirus exposure and HLA in healthy donors. Findings and limits, study-wide: A list of more than 150 TCR beta chains associated with cytomegalovirus was given.

Method: immunoSEQ multiplex PCR; TCRdb's copy keeps in-frame clones and lacks some. The table records under 300,000 clones, around 87% of them present only once. Worth noting for this clone: Its antigen is unidentified.

The J segment lost 1 base and the V segment lost 0 bases, leaving 6 bases of the junction unmatched. The CDR3 spans 17 residues. Germline CDR1 reads SGDLS; CDR2 reads YYNGEE. J is TRBJ2-1 and V is TRBV9; 8 nucleotides agree with TRBD2. The sample was PBMCs. This clonotype was obtained from a woman between 25 and 40 years old in good health and CMV-seropositive. In DNA, the CDR3 is TGTGCCAGCAGCGTAGTGGAGGCGGGAGGATCCTACAATGAGCAGTTCTTC. It specifies CASSVVEAGGSYNEQFF.